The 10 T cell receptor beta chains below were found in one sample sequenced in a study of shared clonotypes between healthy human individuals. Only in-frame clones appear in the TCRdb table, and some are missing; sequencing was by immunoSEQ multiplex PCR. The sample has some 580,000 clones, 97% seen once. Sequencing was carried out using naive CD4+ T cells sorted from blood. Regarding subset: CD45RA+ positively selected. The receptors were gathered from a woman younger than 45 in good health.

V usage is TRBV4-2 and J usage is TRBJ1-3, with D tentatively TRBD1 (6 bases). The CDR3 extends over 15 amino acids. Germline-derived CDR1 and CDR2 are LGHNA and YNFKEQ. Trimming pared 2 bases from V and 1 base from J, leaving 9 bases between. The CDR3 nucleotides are TGTGCCAGCAGCCAACACACAGGGTCTGGAAACACCATATATTTT. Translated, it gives CASSQHTGSGNTIYF.

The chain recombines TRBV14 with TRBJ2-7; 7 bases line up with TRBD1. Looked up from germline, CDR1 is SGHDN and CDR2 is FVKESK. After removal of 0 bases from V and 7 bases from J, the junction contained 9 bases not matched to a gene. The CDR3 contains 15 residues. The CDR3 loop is CASSQDTGELYEQYF. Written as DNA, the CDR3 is TGTGCCAGCAGCCAAGATACAGGGGAACTTTATGAGCAGTACTTC.

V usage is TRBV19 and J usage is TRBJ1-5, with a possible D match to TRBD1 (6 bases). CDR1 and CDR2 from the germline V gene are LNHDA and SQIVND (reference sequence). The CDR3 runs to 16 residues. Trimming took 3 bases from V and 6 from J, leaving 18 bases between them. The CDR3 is CASSMRSGGTGQPQHF. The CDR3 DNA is TGTGCCAGTAGTATGAGGTCCGGGGGCACGGGTCAGCCCCAGCATTTT.

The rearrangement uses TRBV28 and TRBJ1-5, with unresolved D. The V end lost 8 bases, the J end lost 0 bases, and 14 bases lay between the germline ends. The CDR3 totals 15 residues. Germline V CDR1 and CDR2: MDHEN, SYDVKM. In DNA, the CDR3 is TGTGCCAGCCGACTACAGACGTATAGCAATCAGCCCCAGCATTTT. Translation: CASRLQTYSNQPQHF.

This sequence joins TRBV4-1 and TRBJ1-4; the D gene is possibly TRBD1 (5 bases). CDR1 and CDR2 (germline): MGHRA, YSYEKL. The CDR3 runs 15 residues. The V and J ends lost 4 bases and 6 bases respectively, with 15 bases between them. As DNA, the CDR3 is TGCGCCAGCAGCCGGACCGGGACTTCGTATGAAAAACTGTTTTTT. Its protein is CASSRTGTSYEKLFF.

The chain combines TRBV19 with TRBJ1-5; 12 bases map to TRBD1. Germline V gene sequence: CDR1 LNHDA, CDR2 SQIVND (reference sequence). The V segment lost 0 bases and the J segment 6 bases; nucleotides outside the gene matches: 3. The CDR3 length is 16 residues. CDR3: CASSIEGTGGGQPQHF. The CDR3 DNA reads TGTGCCAGTAGTATAGAAGGGACAGGGGGCGGTCAGCCCCAGCATTTT.

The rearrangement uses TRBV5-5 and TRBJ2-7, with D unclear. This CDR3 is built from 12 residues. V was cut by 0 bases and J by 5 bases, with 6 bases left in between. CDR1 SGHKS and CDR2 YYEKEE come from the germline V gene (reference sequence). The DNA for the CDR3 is TGTGCCAGCAGCTTGGCTAGAAACGAGCAGTACTTC. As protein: CASSLARNEQYF.

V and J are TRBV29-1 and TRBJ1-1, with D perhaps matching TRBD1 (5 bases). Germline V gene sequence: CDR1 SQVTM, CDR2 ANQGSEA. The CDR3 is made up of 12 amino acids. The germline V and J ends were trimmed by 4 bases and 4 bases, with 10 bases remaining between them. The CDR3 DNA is TGCAGCGTTGGTAGGCAGGGCACTGAAGCTTTCTTT. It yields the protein CSVGRQGTEAFF. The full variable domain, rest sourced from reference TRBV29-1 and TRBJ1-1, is SAVISQKPSRDICQRGTSLTIQCQVDSQVTMMFWYRQQPGQSLTLIATANQGSEATYESGFVIDKFPISRPNLTFSTLTVSNMSPEDSSIYLCSVGRQGTEAFFGQGTRLTVV.

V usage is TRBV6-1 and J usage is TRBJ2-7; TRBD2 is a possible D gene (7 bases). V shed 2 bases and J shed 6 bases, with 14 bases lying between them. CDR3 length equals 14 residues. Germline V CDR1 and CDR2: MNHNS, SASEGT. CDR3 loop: CASSEQGPGGEQYF. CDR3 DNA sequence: TGTGCCAGCAGTGAACAGGGGCCGGGGGGCGAGCAGTACTTC.

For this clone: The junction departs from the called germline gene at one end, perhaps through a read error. CDR3 bases: TGTGCCAGCAGCTATCGGGACAGGGTGGTTTTT. As protein: CASSYRDRVVF. V is TRBV28 and J is TRBJ1-4; 9 bases line up with TRBD1. Looked up from germline, CDR1 is MDHEN and CDR2 is SYDVKM. The CDR3 has 11 residues. The whole variable domain, filled in from reference TRBV28 and TRBJ1-4, reads DVKVTQSSRYLVKRTGEKVFLECVQDMDHENMFWYRQDPGLGLRLIYFSYDVKMKEKGDIPEGYSVSREKKERFSLILESASTNQTSMYLCASSYRDRVVFGSGTQLSVL.